Listed below are T cell receptor beta chains from one sample, sequenced in a study of CD8 T cells in ankylosing spondylitis. TCRdb re-analysed the 5' RACE reads in MiXCR, keeping a single row per CDR3 protein. The sample shows 500,000 or so distinct CDR3 sequences, 5.3% of them seen only once. The sequenced material came from blood, either unsorted or a sorted T cell fraction (not recorded which). The receptors here all came from a male donor with ankylosing spondylitis. The CDR3 runs from the conserved cysteine through the conserved F or W. D genes are given only for firm matches. Clone size is shown for a subset of rows, as once, few, many or a class of expanded clone.

>-|many|TRBJ1-5|TRBV20-1
TGCAGTGCTAGAGATGGGAACAATCAGCCCCAGCATTTT
CSARDGNNQPQHF
>TRBD1|many|TRBJ1-2|TRBV13
TGTGCCAGCAGGCCAATTCACAGGGGGCCGAATGGCGGCTACACCTTC
CASRPIHRGPNGGYTF
>-|many|TRBJ1-2|TRBV15
TGTGCCACCAGCAGAGATAGAGGACAGATCTATGGCTACACCTTC
CATSRDRGQIYGYTF
>-|many|TRBJ2-1|TRBV29-1
TGCAGCGTTGAAGGTAGGGTCCGACCCGATGAGCAGTTCTTC
CSVEGRVRPDEQFF
>-|few|TRBJ2-3|TRBV10-3
TGTGCCATCAGTGAAGTGGCAGATACGCAGTATTTT
CAISEVADTQYF
>TRBD1|many|TRBJ2-7|TRBV7-9
TGTGCCAGCGGCAACAGGGGGAGGAACGAGCAGTACTTC
CASGNRGRNEQYF
>-|-|TRBJ2-1|TRBV19
TGTGCCAGTAGTATGAGGGTATCCTACAATGAGCAGTTCTTC
CASSMRVSYNEQFF
>TRBD1|many|TRBJ1-1|TRBV10-3
TGTGCCATCAGTACTACAGGGGCCACTGAAGCTTTCTTT
CAISTTGATEAFF
>TRBD2|many|TRBJ2-1|TRBV7-2
TGTGCCAGCAGCTTAGTACCCGGGACTAGCTTATACAATGAGCAGTTCTTC
CASSLVPGTSLYNEQFF
>-|many|TRBJ1-1|TRBV2
TGTGCCAGCAGATCGGTCCTAAGGGGCACTGAAGCTTTCTTT
CASRSVLRGTEAFF
>TRBD2|many|TRBJ2-1|TRBV5-6
TGTGCCAGCAGCCAGCCGGGACTAGCGGTTGGTGAGCAGTTCTTC
CASSQPGLAVGEQFF
>-|few|TRBJ2-7|TRBV25-1
TGTGCCAGCAGTGTAGTGGGGGTCAACGAGCAGTACTTC
CASSVVGVNEQYF
>-|few|TRBJ2-5|TRBV20-1
TGCTCGGCTCTGTGGGGTAGGGATCAAGAGACCCAGTACTTC
CSALWGRDQETQYF
>TRBD1|many|TRBJ1-2|TRBV29-1
TGCAGCGTTGCCGGGACAGGGCATGGCTACACCTTC
CSVAGTGHGYTF
>TRBD1|few|TRBJ1-4|TRBV20-1
TGCAGTGCCCAGAACAGGGGTCGGAATGAAAAACTGTTTTTT
CSAQNRGRNEKLFF
>TRBD2|few|TRBJ2-7|TRBV5-1
TGCGCCAGCAGCTCCCCCGGGACTAGAGGCTACGAGCAGTACTTC
CASSSPGTRGYEQYF
>-|many|TRBJ1-1|TRBV5-6
TGTGCCAGCAGCTATGACCTTGGGCCTGAAGCTTTCTTT
CASSYDLGPEAFF
>-|many|TRBJ1-1|TRBV4-3
TGCGCCAGCAGCAAATCGACAGGAGTGAACACTGAAGCTTTCTTT
CASSKSTGVNTEAFF
>-|many|TRBJ2-5|TRBV4-3
TGCGCCAGCAGCCAAGGTACCCCCGGAGAGACCCAGTACTTC
CASSQGTPGETQYF
>-|few|TRBJ2-3|TRBV11-2
TGTGCCAGCAGCTTTGGCGGGGACCGCACAGATACGCAGTATTTT
CASSFGGDRTDTQYF
>TRBD1|many|TRBJ1-4|TRBV20-1
TGCAGTGCTACGACAGGGATCGAAAAACTGTTTTTT
CSATTGIEKLFF
>-|many|TRBJ1-2|TRBV10-3
TGTGCCATCAGTGAGCGGGGGGCAGCAGGGAGTAGGTTTGGCTACACCTTC
CAISERGAAGSRFGYTF
>-|-|TRBJ2-1|TRBV4-3
TGCGCCAGCAGCCAAGAGCTAGCCCACGTCAATGAGCAGTTCTTC
CASSQELAHVNEQFF
>-|many|TRBJ2-1|TRBV5-5
TGTGCCAGCAGCTGGCTACAGGGTAATGAGCAGTTCTTC
CASSWLQGNEQFF
>-|many|TRBJ1-6|TRBV20-1
TGCAGTGCTAGCTCCAGTTCTCAGTCACCCCTCCACTTT
CSASSSSQSPLHF
>-|many|TRBJ1-5|TRBV6-1
TGTGCCAGCAGACCGTATAGCAATCAGCCCCAGCATTTT
CASRPYSNQPQHF
>TRBD2|many|TRBJ2-1|TRBV20-1
TGCAGTGCTAGAGAGGGACTAGCTGCCTACAATGAGCAGTTCTTC
CSAREGLAAYNEQFF
>-|-|TRBJ2-2|TRBV7-6
TGTGCCAGCAGCCACTCGGTGACCGCGAAAACCGGGGAGCTGTTTTTT
CASSHSVTAKTGELFF
>TRBD2|many|TRBJ2-1|TRBV20-1
TGCAGTGCTAGAGATTTCCAGCGGGGTGACGATGAGCAGTTCTTC
CSARDFQRGDDEQFF
>-|few|TRBJ2-7|TRBV7-2
TGTGCCAGCACGCGTAGCGGCTCCTACGAGCAGTACTTC
CASTRSGSYEQYF
>-|-|TRBJ1-1|TRBV4-1
TGCGCCAGCAGCCTCATGACAGTCATGAACACTGAAGCTTTCTTT
CASSLMTVMNTEAFF
>TRBD1|many|TRBJ1-2|TRBV4-2
TGTGCCAGCAGCGGCGGACAGGCCTCCACACATAACTATGGCTACACCTTC
CASSGGQASTHNYGYTF
>-|-|TRBJ2-2|TRBV18
TGTGCCAGCTCACCACCGGGACACTCCTGGCAGAACACCGGGGAGCTGTTTTTT
CASSPPGHSWQNTGELFF
>-|many|TRBJ1-1|TRBV28
TGTGCCAGCAGTCCACCTAGGGCCCTCACTGAAGCTTTCTTT
CASSPPRALTEAFF
>TRBD1|-|TRBJ1-2|TRBV5-1
TGCGCCAGCAGCCACAGGGGCTCGGGCTATGGCTACACCTTC
CASSHRGSGYGYTF
>-|-|TRBJ1-2|TRBV29-1
TGCAGCGTGGACATCGATTGGGCAGCAACGTATGGCAACACCTTC
CSVDIDWAATYGNTF
>-|-|TRBJ1-5|TRBV6-1
TGTGCCAGCATAGACGGCACGAATCAGCCCCAGCATTTT
CASIDGTNQPQHF
>TRBD1|many|TRBJ1-6|TRBV5-1
TGCGCCAGCAGTGCTGTGAGCCGGGACAGCTCCTATAATTCACCCCTCCACTTT
CASSAVSRDSSYNSPLHF
>TRBD2|many|TRBJ2-2|TRBV20-1
TGCAGTGCTAGACCCCTCGGGCTAGCGGGAGGCTTCAACACCGGGGAGCTGTTTTTT
CSARPLGLAGGFNTGELFF
>-|-|TRBJ2-1|TRBV27
TGTGCCAGCAGTTTGCGGGGGCACAACTACAATGAGCAGTTCTTC
CASSLRGHNYNEQFF
>-|many|TRBJ2-2|TRBV7-9
TGTGCCAGCAGCCCACTAACCCCCGCGAACACCGGGGAGCTGTTTTTT
CASSPLTPANTGELFF
>-|many|TRBJ1-4|TRBV15
TGTGCCACCAGTGCCCAAGTTGCAACTAATGAAAAACTGTTTTTT
CATSAQVATNEKLFF
>-|many|TRBJ1-1|TRBV4-1
TGCGCCAGCAGGTTAGTACAGTCGGGTGAAGCTTTCTTT
CASRLVQSGEAFF
>TRBD1|many|TRBJ2-1|TRBV5-1
TGCGCCAGCAGCTATACCGGGACAGGGGGCGGTGAGCAGTTCTTC
CASSYTGTGGGEQFF
>-|many|TRBJ1-2|TRBV7-9
TGTGCCAGCAGCCCCCTTCCGACAGCCTATGGCTACACCTTC
CASSPLPTAYGYTF
>-|many|TRBJ2-3|TRBV7-9
TGTGCCAGCAGCTTAGACAGGCAAACTAGCACAGATACGCAGTATTTT
CASSLDRQTSTDTQYF
>TRBD1|many|TRBJ1-5|TRBV12-3/TRBV12-4
TGTGCCAGTCGCAGGGGGCAGGAGCCCCAGCATTTT
CASRRGQEPQHF
>TRBD1|many|TRBJ1-2|TRBV6-1
TGTGCCAGCAGCCGCCTCTCCGGGACAGGGTACGGCTACACCTTC
CASSRLSGTGYGYTF
>-|many|TRBJ2-1|TRBV5-1
TGCGCCAGCAGCCACTGGACTACCTACAATGAGCAGTTCTTC
CASSHWTTYNEQFF
>-|many|TRBJ2-1|TRBV4-3
TGCGCCAGCAGCGCGAATCGGTGGGGGGGGCGAAATGAGCAGTTCTTC
CASSANRWGGRNEQFF